This paragraph covers one T cell receptor (beta chain) sequence. Its antigen is unknown. There are 15 residues in the CDR3. The V segment lost 6 bases and the J segment 5 bases; nucleotides outside the gene matches: 13. CDR1 is MNHEY, CDR2 SVGAGI, per germline. Time point: cycle 4 day 1 (C4D1), after less than seven weeks of nivolumab. Every patient had relapsed following autologous stem cell transplantation, and cohorts differed in brentuximab vedotin exposure. Here immunoSEQ multiplex PCR was the method, and the copy in TCRdb shows in-frame clones only, minus some. This sample carries over 15,000 clones, about 65% of them seen once, and the ten largest clones take approximately 7.8%. This entry is derived from a study of PD-1 blockade in classical Hodgkin lymphoma. Broader study findings: Although disease activity or prior therapy may be involved, causes of the repertoire differences remain undefined. Healthy donors reportedly exceeded newly diagnosed patients in baseline TCR diversity. Newly diagnosed patients had diversity similar to the baseline diversity of complete responders. Patients starting nivolumab less than 1 year after ASCT had lower diversity and were excluded from later analyses.

The J gene is TRBJ2-7, the V gene TRBV6-5, with 7 bases lining up with TRBD1. Specimen: peripheral blood mononuclear cells (PBMCs), collected before the fourth cycle of nivolumab. The TCR comes from a human donor with classical Hodgkin lymphoma. The CDR3 loop is CASRPWTGLADEQYF. The CDR3 bases are TGTGCCAGCAGACCCTGGACAGGCTTGGCGGACGAGCAGTACTTC.